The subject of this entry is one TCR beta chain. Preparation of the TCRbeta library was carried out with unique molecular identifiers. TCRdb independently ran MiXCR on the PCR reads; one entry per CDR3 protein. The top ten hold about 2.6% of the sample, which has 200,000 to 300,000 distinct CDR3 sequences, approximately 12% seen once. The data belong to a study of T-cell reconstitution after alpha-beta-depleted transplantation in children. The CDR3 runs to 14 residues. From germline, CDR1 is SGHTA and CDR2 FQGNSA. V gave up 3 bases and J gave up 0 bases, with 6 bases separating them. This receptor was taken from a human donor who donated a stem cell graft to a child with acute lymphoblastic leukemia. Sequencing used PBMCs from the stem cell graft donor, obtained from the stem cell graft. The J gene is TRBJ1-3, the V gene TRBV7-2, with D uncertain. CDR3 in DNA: TGTGCCAGCAGCTTGGATCACTCTGGAAACACCATATATTTT. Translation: CASSLDHSGNTIYF.